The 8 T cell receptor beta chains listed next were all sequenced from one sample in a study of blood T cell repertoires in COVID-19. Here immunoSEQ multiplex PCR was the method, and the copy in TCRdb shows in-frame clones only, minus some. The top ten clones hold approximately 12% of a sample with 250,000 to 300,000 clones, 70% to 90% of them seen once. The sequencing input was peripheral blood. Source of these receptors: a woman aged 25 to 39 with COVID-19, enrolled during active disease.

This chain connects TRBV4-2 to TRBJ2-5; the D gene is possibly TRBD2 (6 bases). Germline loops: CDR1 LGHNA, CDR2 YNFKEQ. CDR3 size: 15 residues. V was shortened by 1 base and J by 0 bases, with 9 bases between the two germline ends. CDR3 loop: CASSQGTGDQETQYF. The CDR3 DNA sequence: TGTGCCAGCAGCCAAGGAACGGGAGACCAAGAGACCCAGTACTTC.

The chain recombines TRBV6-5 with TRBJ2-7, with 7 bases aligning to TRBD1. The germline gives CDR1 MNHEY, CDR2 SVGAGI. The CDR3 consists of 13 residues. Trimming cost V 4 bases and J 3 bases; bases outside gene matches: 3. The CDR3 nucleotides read TGTGCCAGCAGTTCCTGGGACAGCTACGAGCAGTACTTC. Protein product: CASSSWDSYEQYF.

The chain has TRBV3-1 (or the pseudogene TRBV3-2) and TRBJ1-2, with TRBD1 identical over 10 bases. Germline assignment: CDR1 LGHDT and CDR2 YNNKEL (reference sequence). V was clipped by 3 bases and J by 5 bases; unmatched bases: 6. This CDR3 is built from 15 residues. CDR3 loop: CASSHRTGGGYGYTF. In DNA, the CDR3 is TGTGCCAGCAGCCACAGGACAGGGGGAGGGTATGGCTACACCTTC.

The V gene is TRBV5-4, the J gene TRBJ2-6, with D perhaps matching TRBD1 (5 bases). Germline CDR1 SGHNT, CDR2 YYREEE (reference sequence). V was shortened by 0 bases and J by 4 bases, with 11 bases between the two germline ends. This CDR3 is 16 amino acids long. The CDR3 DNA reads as TGTGCCAGCAGCTTGGATTACAGGTCCGGGGCCAACGTCCTGACTTTC. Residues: CASSLDYRSGANVLTF. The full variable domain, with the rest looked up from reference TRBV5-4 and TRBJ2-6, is ETGVTQSPTHLIKTRGQQVTLRCSSQSGHNTVSWYQQALGQGPQFIFQYYREEENGRGNFPPRFSGLQFPNYSSELNVNALELDDSALYLCASSLDYRSGANVLTFGAGSRLTVL.

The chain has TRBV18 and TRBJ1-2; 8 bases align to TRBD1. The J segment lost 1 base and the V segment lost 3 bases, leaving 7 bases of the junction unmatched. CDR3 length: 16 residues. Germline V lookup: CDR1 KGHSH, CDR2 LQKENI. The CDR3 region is CASSPDRGGFNYGYTF. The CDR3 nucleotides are TGTGCCAGCTCACCCGACAGGGGCGGTTTTAACTATGGCTACACCTTC.

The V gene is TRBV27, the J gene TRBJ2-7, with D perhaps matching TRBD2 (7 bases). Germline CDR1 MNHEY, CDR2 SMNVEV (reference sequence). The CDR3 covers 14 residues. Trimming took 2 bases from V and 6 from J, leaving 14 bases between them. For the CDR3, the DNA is TGTGCCAGCAGTTTAGGGGGGGCGATTGGCGAGCAGTACTTC. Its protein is CASSLGGAIGEQYF.

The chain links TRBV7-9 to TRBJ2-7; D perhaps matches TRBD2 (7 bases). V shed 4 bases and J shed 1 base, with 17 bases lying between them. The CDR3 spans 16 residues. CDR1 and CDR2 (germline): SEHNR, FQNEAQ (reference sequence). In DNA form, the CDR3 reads TGTGCCAGCAGCTGGGTGGGGGGGCGGCTGTCCTACGAGCAGTACTTC. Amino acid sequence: CASSWVGGRLSYEQYF.

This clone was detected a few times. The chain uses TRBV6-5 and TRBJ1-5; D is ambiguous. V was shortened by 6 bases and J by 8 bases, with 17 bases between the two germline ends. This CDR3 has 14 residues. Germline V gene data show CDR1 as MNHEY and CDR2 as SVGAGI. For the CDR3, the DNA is TGTGCCAGCAGCACCCCAGGCCGGGAGGAGCCCCAGCATTTT. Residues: CASSTPGREEPQHF.